The sequence of this T cell receptor beta chain was determined in a study of beta chain features in type 1 diabetes. Looked up from germline, CDR1 is MDHEN and CDR2 is SYDVKM. V gave up 6 bases and J gave up 2 bases; unmatched junction bases: 13. The CDR3 is made up of 16 amino acids. The authors reverse transcribed all of the isolated RNA, so sequencing captured expressed TCRB transcripts. This table comes from immunoSEQ multiplex PCR, and its TCRdb copy is limited to in-frame clones, with some not included. The table lists about 360,000 clones, around 12% of them singletons, with over 0.008% in the top ten. Study observations and caveats: Lower insertion and higher deletion counts appeared at VDJ junctions in type 1 diabetes patients. Sampled from patients, naive, central memory and Treg TCRB repertoires appeared more similar than those sampled from healthy donors. Type 1 diabetes patients showed a moderate but significant shortening of TCRB CDR3s in all four CD4+ subsets.

A few counts support this clone. Its antigen remains unknown. Cells sorted by CD45RO/CCR7/CD25/CD127/CD95/CD27 comprised CD4+ naive, central memory, regulatory and stem cell-like memory cells. Material for sequencing was naive CD4+ T cells from blood. This sequence originates from a woman between 18 and 30 years old with type 1 diabetes. V and J are TRBV28 and TRBJ2-7; 7 nucleotides agree with TRBD1. The DNA for the CDR3 is TGTGCCAGCAGCGGCGGACGGTGGGACAGCACCTACGAGCAGTACTTC. Amino acids: CASSGGRWDSTYEQYF.